This TCR beta chain stems from a study of T cell responses to AZD1222 COVID-19 vaccine. Study-level findings and limits: Baseline serology detected seropositivity in only six or seven AZD1222 recipients. Spike-specific TCR breadth and depth went up after people got two AZD1222 doses.

TCRdb keeps only in-frame clones here, not all; method: immunoSEQ multiplex PCR. The table lists 120,000 to 150,000 clones, about 87% of them singletons. The germline V gene has CDR1 SNHLY and CDR2 FYNNEI. The CDR3 runs to 11 residues. V lost 4 bases and J 5 bases, leaving 5 bases between the germline ends. Worth noting for this clone: What it recognizes is unknown.

The source material was peripheral blood, sampled on day 0 of AZD1222 vaccination. The sequence was obtained from an adult in good health. The chain couples TRBV2 to TRBJ1-2; D gene unclear. The CDR3 sequence: CASSGGYGYTF. The CDR3 nucleotides read TGTGCCAGCAGTGGTGGGTATGGCTACACCTTC.